This T cell receptor beta chain was identified in a study of blood T cell repertoires in COVID-19. Participants came from under 30 US areas, aged roughly 18 to 95 years. Germline values: CDR1 LNHDA, CDR2 SQIVND (reference sequence). Germline trimming cut 4 bases from V and 8 bases from J; bases unmatched to any gene: 12. The length of the CDR3 is 15 residues. As handled by the study authors: Reference gene primers were amplified, and this amplification served to estimate nucleated cell counts. Clones were sequenced by immunoSEQ multiplex PCR, and TCRdb holds only the in-frame ones, with some missing. V, J and clone size reflect that table, while D and trimming were determined from the DNA. Of 210,000 or so clones listed, approximately 80% are singletons.

Sequenced input: PBMCs or T cells enriched from blood (not recorded which). This chain uses TRBV19 with TRBJ1-2; 8 nucleotides agree with TRBD1. The TCR originated in a man younger than 45 with acute COVID-19. Written as DNA, the CDR3 is TGTGCCAGTAGTACTTTCCGACAGGGGCATTGGGGCTACACCTTC. Amino acids: CASSTFRQGHWGYTF.